These T cell receptor beta chains were read from a single sample in a study of blood T cell repertoires in COVID-19. The protocol was immunoSEQ multiplex PCR, while the TCRdb copy is restricted to in-frame clones and leaves out a portion. The sample shows about 190,000 clones, approximately 80% of them seen only once. Material for sequencing was peripheral blood. Receptors originate from a woman in her forties or fifties with acute or convalescent COVID-19. Both conserved end residues are part of each CDR3. The D gene is left open where the match is weak. Rows may omit the clone size; those that give it use once, few, many or a size class.

v_call	j_call	d_call	clone_size	cdr3_nt	cdr3_aa
TRBV3-1/TRBV3-2	TRBJ2-7	NA	NA	TGTGCCAGCAGCCAAGATGGAGCGGACTACGAGCAGTACTTC	CASSQDGADYEQYF
TRBV18	TRBJ2-2	NA	NA	TGTGCCAGCTCACCTACGACTTTCCGGTCCGGGGAGCTGTTTTTT	CASSPTTFRSGELFF
TRBV3-1/TRBV3-2	TRBJ2-3	TRBD2	NA	TGTGCCAGCAGCCTCCGACTAGCGGGGGGCTCAGATACGCAGTATTTT	CASSLRLAGGSDTQYF
TRBV6-5	TRBJ1-4	TRBD1	NA	TGTGCCAGCCGGCTGTATCGGACAGGTGGTGAAAAACTGTTTTTT	CASRLYRTGGEKLFF
TRBV27	TRBJ2-6	NA	NA	TGTGCCAGCAGTTATCTCAGTGGGGCCAACGTCCTGACTTTC	CASSYLSGANVLTF
TRBV6-1	TRBJ1-2	NA	once	TGTGCCAGCAGTGAATGGGGGGGCTTGGACTATGGCTACACCTTC	CASSEWGGLDYGYTF
TRBV5-1	TRBJ2-1	NA	few	TGCGCCAGCAGCTGGGGAGGGGGGAACAATGAGCAGTTCTTC	CASSWGGGNNEQFF
TRBV10-3	TRBJ1-2	TRBD1	NA	TGTGCCATCACATGGCCGGGACAGGGGGGAGGCTACACCTTC	CAITWPGQGGGYTF
TRBV25-1	TRBJ2-7	TRBD2	NA	TGTGCCAGCAGGACAGATCTAGCGGGGATCTACGAGCAGTACTTC	CASRTDLAGIYEQYF
TRBV6-5	TRBJ2-7	TRBD1	NA	TGTGCCGTAGGCCGGGACAGCATCTCCTACGAGCAGTACTTC	CAVGRDSISYEQYF